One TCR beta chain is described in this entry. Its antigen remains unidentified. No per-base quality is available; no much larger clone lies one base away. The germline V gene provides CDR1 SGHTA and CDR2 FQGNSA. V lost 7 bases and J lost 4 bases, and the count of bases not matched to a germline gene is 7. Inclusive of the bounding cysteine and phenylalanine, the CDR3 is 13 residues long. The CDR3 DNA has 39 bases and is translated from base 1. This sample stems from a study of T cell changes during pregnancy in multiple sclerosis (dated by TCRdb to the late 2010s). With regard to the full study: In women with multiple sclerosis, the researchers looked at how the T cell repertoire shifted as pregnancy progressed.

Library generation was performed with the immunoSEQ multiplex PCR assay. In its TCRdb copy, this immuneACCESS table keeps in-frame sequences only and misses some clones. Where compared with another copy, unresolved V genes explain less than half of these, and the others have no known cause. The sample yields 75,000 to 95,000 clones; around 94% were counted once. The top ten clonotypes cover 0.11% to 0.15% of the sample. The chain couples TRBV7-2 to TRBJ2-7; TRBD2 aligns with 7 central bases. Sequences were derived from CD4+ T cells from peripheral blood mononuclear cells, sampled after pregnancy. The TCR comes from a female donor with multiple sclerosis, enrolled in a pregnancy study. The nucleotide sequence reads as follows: TGTGCCAGCACTCGCGGGAGATTGTACGAGCAGTACTTC. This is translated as CASTRGRLYEQYF.